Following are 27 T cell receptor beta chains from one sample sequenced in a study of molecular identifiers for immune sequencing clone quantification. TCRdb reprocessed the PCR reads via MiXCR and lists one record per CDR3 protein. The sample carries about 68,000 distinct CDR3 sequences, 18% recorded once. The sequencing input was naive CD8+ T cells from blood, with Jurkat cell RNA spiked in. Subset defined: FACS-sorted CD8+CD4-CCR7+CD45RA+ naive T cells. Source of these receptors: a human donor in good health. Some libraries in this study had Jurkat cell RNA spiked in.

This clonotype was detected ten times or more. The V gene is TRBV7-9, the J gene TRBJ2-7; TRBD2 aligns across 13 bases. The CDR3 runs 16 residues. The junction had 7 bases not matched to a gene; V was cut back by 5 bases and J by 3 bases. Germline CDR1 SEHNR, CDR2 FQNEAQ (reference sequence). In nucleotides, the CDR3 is TGTGCCAGCAGCCACCGGACTAGCGGGAGTAGCTACGAGCAGTACTTC. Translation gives CASSHRTSGSSYEQYF.

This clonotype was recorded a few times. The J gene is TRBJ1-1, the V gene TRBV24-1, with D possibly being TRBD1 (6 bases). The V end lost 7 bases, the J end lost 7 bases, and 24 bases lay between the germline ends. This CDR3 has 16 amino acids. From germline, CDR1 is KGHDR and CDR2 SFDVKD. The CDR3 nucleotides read TGTGCCACCAGAGGCAGTACGGATACAGGGAAAAGTGAAGCTTTCTTT. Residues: CATRGSTDTGKSEAFF.

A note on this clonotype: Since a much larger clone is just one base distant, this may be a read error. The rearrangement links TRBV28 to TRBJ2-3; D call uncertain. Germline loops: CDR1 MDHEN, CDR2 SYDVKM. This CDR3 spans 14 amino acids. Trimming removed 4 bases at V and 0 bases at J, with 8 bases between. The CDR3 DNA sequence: TGTGCCAGCAGTTGGTCCGGGAGCACAGATACGCAGTATTTT. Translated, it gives CASSWSGSTDTQYF.

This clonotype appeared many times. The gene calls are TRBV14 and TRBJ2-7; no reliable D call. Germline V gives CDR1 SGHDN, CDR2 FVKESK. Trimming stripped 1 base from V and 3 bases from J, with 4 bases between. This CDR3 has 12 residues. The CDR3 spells CASSQVYYEQYF. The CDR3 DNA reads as TGTGCCAGCAGCCAAGTTTACTACGAGCAGTACTTC.

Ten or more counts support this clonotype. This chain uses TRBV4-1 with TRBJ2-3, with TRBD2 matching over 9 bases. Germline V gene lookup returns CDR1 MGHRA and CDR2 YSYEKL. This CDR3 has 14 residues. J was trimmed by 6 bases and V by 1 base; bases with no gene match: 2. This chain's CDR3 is CASSQVSGSDTQYF. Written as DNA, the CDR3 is TGCGCCAGCAGCCAAGTTAGCGGGAGTGATACGCAGTATTTT.

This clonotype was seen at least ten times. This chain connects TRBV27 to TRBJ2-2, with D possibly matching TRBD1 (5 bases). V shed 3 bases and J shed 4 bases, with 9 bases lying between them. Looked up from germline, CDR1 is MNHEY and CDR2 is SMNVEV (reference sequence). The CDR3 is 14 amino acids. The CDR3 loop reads CASSFGASTGELFF. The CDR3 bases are TGTGCCAGCAGTTTTGGGGCCAGCACCGGGGAGCTGTTTTTT.

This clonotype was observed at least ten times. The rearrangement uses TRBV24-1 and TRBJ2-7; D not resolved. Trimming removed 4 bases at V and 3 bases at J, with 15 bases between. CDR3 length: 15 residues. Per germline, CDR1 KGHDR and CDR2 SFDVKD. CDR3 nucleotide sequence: TGTGCCACCAGTGACCCGCGGAGCACTGGCTACGAGCAGTACTTC. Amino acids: CATSDPRSTGYEQYF.

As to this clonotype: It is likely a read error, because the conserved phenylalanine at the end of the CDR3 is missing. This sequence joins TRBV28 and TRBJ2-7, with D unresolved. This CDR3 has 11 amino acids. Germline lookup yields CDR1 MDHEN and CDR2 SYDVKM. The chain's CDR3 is CACSPGYEQYL. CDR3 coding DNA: TGTGCCTGCAGTCCCGGTTACGAGCAGTACCTC.

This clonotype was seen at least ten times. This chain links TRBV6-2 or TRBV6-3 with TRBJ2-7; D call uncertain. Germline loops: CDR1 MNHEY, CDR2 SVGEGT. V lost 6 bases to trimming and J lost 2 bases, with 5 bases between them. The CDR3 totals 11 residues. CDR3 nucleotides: TGTGCCAGCAGCTCTACCTACGAGCAGTACTTC. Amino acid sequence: CASSSTYEQYF.

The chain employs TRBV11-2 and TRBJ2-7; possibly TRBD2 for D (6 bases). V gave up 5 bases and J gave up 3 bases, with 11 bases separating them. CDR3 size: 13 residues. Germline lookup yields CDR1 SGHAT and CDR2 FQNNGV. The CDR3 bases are TGTGCCAGCAGCCATGCGGGACTCTACGAGCAGTACTTC. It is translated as CASSHAGLYEQYF.

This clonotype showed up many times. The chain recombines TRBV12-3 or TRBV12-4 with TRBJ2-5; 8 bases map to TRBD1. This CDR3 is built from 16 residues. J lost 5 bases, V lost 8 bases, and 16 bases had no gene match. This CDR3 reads CASRANWQGAHETQYF. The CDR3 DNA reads TGTGCCAGCCGCGCAAATTGGCAGGGGGCGCATGAGACCCAGTACTTC.

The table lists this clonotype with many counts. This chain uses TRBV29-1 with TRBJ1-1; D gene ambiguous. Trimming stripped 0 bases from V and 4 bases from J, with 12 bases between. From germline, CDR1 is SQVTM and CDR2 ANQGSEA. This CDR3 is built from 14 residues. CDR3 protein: CSVEEVAGTTEAFF. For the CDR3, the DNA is TGCAGCGTTGAAGAGGTGGCGGGTACCACTGAAGCTTTCTTT.

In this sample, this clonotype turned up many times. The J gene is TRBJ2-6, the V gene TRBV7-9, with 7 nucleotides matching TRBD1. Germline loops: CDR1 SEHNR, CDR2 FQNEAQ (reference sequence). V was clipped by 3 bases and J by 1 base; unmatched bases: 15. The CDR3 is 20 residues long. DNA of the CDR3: TGTGCCAGCAGCTTTCTACGACAGGGTGGTTGGGGTTCTGGGGCCAACGTCCTGACTTTC. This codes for CASSFLRQGGWGSGANVLTF. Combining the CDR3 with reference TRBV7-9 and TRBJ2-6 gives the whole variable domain DTGVSQNPRHKITKRGQNVTFRCDPISEHNRLYWYRQTLGQGPEFLTYFQNEAQLEKSRLLSDRFSAERPKGSFSTLEIQRTEQGDSAMYLCASSFLRQGGWGSGANVLTFGAGSRLTVL.

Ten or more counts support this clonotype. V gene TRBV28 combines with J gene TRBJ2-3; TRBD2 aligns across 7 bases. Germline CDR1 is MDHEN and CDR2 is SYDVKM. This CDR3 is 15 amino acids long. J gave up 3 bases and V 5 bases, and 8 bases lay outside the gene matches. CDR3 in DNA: TGTGCCAGCAGTCCGGGGGAGGGGATGACAGATACGCAGTATTTT. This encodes CASSPGEGMTDTQYF.

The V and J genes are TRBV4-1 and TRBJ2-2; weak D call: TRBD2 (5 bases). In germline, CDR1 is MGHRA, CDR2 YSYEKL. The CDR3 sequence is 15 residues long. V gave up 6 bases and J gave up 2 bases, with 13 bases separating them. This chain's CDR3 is CASSGELGNTGELFF. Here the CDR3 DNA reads TGCGCCAGCAGTGGGGAACTAGGTAACACCGGGGAGCTGTTTTTT.

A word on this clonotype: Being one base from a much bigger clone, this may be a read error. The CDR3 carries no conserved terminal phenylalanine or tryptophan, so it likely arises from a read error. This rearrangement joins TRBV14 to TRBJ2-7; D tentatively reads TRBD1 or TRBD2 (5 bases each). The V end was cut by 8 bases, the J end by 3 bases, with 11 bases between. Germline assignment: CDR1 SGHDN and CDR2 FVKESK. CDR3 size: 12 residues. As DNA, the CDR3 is TGTGCCAGCTCGGGGCTAAACTACGAGCAGTACCTC. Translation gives CASSGLNYEQYL.

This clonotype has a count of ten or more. The DNA of the CDR3 is TGTGCCAGCAGCTTAGCGCGAGATTCGAACACCGGGGAGCTGTTTTTT. Amino acid sequence: CASSLARDSNTGELFF. The chain carries TRBV11-1 and TRBJ2-2; unclear D gene. Trimming cost V 0 bases and J 0 bases, with 8 bases left between them. Per germline, CDR1 SGHAT and CDR2 FQDESV (reference sequence). This CDR3 spans 16 amino acids.

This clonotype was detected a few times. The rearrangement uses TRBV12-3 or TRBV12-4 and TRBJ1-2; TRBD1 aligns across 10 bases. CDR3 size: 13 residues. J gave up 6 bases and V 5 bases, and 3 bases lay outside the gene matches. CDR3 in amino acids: CASSLGTGDGYTF. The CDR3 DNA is TGTGCCAGCAGTCTCGGGACAGGGGATGGCTACACCTTC.

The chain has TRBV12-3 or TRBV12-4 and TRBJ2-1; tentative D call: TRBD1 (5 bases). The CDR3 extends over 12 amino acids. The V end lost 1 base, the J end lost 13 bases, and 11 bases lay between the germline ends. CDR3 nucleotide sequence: TGTGCCAGCAGTTTAGGGGGCGGCCTACAGTTCTTC. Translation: CASSLGGGLQFF.

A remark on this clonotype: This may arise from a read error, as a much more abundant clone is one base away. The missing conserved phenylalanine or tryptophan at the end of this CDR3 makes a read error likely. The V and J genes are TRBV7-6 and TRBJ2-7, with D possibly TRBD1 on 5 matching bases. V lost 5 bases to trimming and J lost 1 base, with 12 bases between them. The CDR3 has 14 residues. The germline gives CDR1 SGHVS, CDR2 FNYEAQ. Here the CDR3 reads CASSQGPGSYEQYS. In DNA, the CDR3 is TGTGCCAGCAGCCAAGGACCAGGGTCCTACGAGCAGTACTCC.

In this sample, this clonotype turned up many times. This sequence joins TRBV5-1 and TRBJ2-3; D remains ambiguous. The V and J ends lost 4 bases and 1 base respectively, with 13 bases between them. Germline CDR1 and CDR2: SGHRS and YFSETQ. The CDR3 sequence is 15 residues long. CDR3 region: CASSTRSPGTDTQYF. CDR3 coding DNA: TGCGCCAGCAGCACACGCTCGCCGGGCACAGATACGCAGTATTTT. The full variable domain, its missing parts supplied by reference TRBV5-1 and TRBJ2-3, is KAGVTQTPRYLIKTRGQQVTLSCSPISGHRSVSWYQQTPGQGLQFLFEYFSETQRNKGNFPGRFSGRQFSNSRSEMNVSTLELGDSALYLCASSTRSPGTDTQYFGPGTRLTVL.

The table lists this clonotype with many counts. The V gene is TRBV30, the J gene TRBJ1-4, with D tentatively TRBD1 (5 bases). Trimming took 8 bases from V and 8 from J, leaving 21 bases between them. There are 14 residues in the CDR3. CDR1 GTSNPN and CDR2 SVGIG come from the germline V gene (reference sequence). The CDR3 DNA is TGTGCCGGACTCTTACAGGAACAAGAAGAAAAACTGTTTTTT. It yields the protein CAGLLQEQEEKLFF.

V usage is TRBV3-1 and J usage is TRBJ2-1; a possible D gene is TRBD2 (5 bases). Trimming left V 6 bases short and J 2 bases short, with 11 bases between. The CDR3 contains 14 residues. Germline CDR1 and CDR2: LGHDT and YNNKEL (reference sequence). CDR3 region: CASSSTTAYNEQFF. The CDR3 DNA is TGTGCCAGCAGTTCGACTACCGCCTACAATGAGCAGTTCTTC.

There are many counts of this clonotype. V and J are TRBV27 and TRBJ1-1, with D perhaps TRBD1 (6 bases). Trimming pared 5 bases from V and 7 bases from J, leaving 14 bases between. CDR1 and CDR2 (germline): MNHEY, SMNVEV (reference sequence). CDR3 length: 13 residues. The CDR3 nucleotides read TGTGCCAGCAGTAGAGGGGGTCGGGGTGAAGCTTTCTTT. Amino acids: CASSRGGRGEAFF.

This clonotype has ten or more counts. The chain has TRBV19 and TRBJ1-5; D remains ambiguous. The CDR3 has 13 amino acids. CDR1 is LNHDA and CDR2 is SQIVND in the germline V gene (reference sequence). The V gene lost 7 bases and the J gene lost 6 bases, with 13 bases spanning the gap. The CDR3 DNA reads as TGTGCCAGTAACATAATGGTAGGTCAGCCCCAGCATTTT. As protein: CASNIMVGQPQHF.

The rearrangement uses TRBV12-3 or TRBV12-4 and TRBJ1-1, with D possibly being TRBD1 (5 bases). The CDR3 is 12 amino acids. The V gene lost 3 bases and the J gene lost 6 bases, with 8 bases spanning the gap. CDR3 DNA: TGTGCCAGCAGTTTTGCGGGGCCTGAAGCTTTCTTT. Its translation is CASSFAGPEAFF.

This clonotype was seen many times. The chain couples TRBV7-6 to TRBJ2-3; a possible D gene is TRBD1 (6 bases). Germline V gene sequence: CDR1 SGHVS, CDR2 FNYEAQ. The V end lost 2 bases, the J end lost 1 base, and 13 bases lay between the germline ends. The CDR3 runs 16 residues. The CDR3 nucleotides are TGTGCCAGCAGCTTAAGGCGGACAGAGGGCACAGATACGCAGTATTTT. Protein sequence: CASSLRRTEGTDTQYF. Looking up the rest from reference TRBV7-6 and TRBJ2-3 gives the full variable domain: GAGVSQSPRYKVTKRGQDVALRCDPISGHVSLYWYRQALGQGPEFLTYFNYEAQQDKSGLPNDRFSAERPEGSISTLTIQRTEQRDSAMYRCASSLRRTEGTDTQYFGPGTRLTVL.